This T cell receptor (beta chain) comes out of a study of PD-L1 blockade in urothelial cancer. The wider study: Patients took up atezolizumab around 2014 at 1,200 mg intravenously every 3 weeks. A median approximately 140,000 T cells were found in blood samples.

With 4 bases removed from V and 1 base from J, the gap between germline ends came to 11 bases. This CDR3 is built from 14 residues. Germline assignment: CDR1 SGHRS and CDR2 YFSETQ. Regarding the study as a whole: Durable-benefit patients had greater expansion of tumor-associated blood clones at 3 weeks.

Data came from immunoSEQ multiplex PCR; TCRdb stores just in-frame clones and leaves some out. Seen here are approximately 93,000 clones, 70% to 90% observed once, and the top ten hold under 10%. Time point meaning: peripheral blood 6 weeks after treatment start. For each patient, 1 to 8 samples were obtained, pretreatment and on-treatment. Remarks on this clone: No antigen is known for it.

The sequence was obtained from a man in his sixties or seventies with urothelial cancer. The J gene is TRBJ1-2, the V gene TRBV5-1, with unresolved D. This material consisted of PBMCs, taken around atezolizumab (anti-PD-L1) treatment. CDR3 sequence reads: CASSPRGFNYGYTF. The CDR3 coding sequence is TGCGCCAGCAGCCCACGGGGTTTTAACTATGGCTACACCTTC. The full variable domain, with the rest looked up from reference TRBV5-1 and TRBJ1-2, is KAGVTQTPRYLIKTRGQQVTLSCSPISGHRSVSWYQQTPGQGLQFLFEYFSETQRNKGNFPGRFSGRQFSNSRSEMNVSTLELGDSALYLCASSPRGFNYGYTFGSGTRLTVV.